This TCR beta chain was recovered during a study of blood T cell repertoires in COVID-19. About the research overall: The cDNA or gDNA used as material had been derived from T cells, B-cell-depleted T cells, or PBMCs.

The germline CDR1 and CDR2 sequences are KGHSH and LQKENI. V lost 3 bases and J lost 5, with 13 bases in between. This CDR3 spans 14 amino acids. Assay used: immunoSEQ multiplex PCR; TCRdb lists only in-frame clones, some missing. The sample shows about 500,000 clones, approximately 90% of them seen only once. Sequenced input: PBMCs or T cells enriched from blood (not recorded which). The TCR comes from a woman between 18 and 29 years old who had recovered from COVID-19. The chain employs TRBV18 and TRBJ1-1; tentatively, D is TRBD1 (5 bases). The CDR3 DNA is TGTGCCAGCTCACCGAGGACGGGGGAGACTGAAGCTTTCTTT. It is translated as CASSPRTGETEAFF.